This is a list of T cell receptor beta chains from one sample in a study of T cells in Graves' hyperthyroidism and ophthalmopathy. TCRdb processed the multiplex PCR reads anew with MiXCR; each CDR3 protein has one entry. In the table there are approximately 640,000 distinct CDR3 sequences, less than 45% of which are singletons. The sequencing input was peripheral blood or thyroid tissue (not recorded which). These receptors were taken from an adult man with Graves' disease, either hyperthyroidism or ophthalmopathy (not recorded which). The CDR3 runs from the conserved cysteine through the conserved F or W. The D gene is left open where the match is weak. Clone size is stated in some rows and not others, as once, few, many or a class when expanded.

v_gene: TRBV25-1; abundance: -; j_gene: TRBJ1-5; d_gene: -; CDR3aa: CASSESWGINQPQHF; CDR3nt: TGTGCCAGCAGTGAATCTTGGGGGATCAATCAGCCCCAGCATTTT
v_gene: TRBV15; abundance: -; j_gene: TRBJ1-4; d_gene: TRBD1; CDR3aa: CATSGNRDRGGEKLFF; CDR3nt: TGTGCCACCAGCGGAAACCGGGACAGGGGTGGGGAAAAACTGTTTTTT
v_gene: TRBV5-4; abundance: -; j_gene: TRBJ2-7; d_gene: TRBD1; CDR3aa: CASSPMTGLGYEQYF; CDR3nt: TGTGCCAGCAGCCCAATGACAGGGCTAGGCTACGAGCAGTACTTC
v_gene: TRBV14; abundance: -; j_gene: TRBJ1-2; d_gene: -; CDR3aa: CASSLGDVRTF; CDR3nt: TGTGCCAGCAGCCTAGGGGACGTTCGCACCTTC
v_gene: TRBV7-2; abundance: few; j_gene: TRBJ1-6; d_gene: -; CDR3aa: CASSWSYNSPLHF; CDR3nt: TGTGCCAGCAGTTGGTCTTATAATTCACCCCTCCACTTT
v_gene: TRBV2; abundance: many; j_gene: TRBJ2-2; d_gene: -; CDR3aa: CANQGGGELFF; CDR3nt: TGTGCCAACCAGGGTGGCGGGGAGCTGTTTTTT
v_gene: TRBV20-1; abundance: many; j_gene: TRBJ2-7; d_gene: -; CDR3aa: CSAIGPTSYEQYF; CDR3nt: TGCAGTGCTATCGGCCCTACGAGCTACGAGCAGTACTTC
v_gene: TRBV7-9; abundance: -; j_gene: TRBJ1-1; d_gene: -; CDR3aa: CASSAGDGTEAFF; CDR3nt: TGTGCCAGCAGCGCCGGGGACGGCACTGAAGCTTTCTTT
v_gene: TRBV6-6; abundance: few; j_gene: TRBJ2-5; d_gene: -; CDR3aa: CASSDSGGRETQYF; CDR3nt: TGTGCCAGCAGTGACTCAGGGGGGAGAGAGACCCAGTACTTC
v_gene: TRBV24-1; abundance: -; j_gene: TRBJ1-2; d_gene: TRBD1; CDR3aa: CATSDVTGSVYGYTF; CDR3nt: TGTGCCACCAGTGATGTGACAGGGAGTGTCTATGGCTACACCTTC
v_gene: TRBV12-3/TRBV12-4; abundance: -; j_gene: TRBJ1-2; d_gene: -; CDR3aa: CASSLGRSSYTF; CDR3nt: TGTGCCAGCAGTTTGGGCAGGTCCAGCTACACCTTC
v_gene: TRBV11-2; abundance: -; j_gene: TRBJ1-1; d_gene: TRBD1; CDR3aa: CASSWNKEGALNTEAFF; CDR3nt: TGCGCCAGCAGCTGGAACAAGGAGGGGGCCTTGAACACTGAAGCTTTCTTT
v_gene: TRBV15; abundance: many; j_gene: TRBJ1-6; d_gene: -; CDR3aa: CATSREGGSPLHF; CDR3nt: TGTGCCACCAGCAGAGAGGGAGGTTCACCCCTCCACTTT
v_gene: TRBV5-1; abundance: few; j_gene: TRBJ2-5; d_gene: -; CDR3aa: CASSFVGSVQETQYF; CDR3nt: TGCGCCAGCAGCTTTGTGGGCTCGGTCCAAGAGACCCAGTACTTC
v_gene: TRBV7-2; abundance: -; j_gene: TRBJ2-7; d_gene: TRBD1; CDR3aa: CASSQVGLQGAWYEQYF; CDR3nt: TGCGCCAGCAGCCAAGTCGGACTGCAGGGGGCATGGTACGAGCAGTACTTC
v_gene: TRBV29-1; abundance: -; j_gene: TRBJ1-1; d_gene: -; CDR3aa: CSLGGSRGGNTEAFF; CDR3nt: TGCAGCTTGGGCGGTTCAAGGGGCGGGAACACTGAAGCTTTCTTT
v_gene: TRBV28; abundance: few; j_gene: TRBJ2-6; d_gene: -; CDR3aa: CASSSQDSGANVLTF; CDR3nt: TGTGCCAGCAGTTCTCAGGACTCTGGGGCCAACGTCCTGACTTTC
v_gene: TRBV12-3/TRBV12-4; abundance: -; j_gene: TRBJ1-5; d_gene: TRBD1; CDR3aa: CASSYRGHSNQPQHF; CDR3nt: TGTGCCAGCAGTTACAGGGGACATAGCAATCAGCCCCAGCATTTT
v_gene: TRBV7-2; abundance: -; j_gene: TRBJ1-2; d_gene: TRBD1; CDR3aa: CASSLFSGQGDYGYTF; CDR3nt: TGTGCCAGCAGCTTATTTTCCGGGCAGGGGGACTATGGCTACACCTTC
v_gene: TRBV2; abundance: many; j_gene: TRBJ1-2; d_gene: -; CDR3aa: CASRTGTTDYGYTF; CDR3nt: TGTGCCAGCCGGACCGGGACAACGGACTATGGCTACACCTTC
v_gene: TRBV15; abundance: many; j_gene: TRBJ2-2; d_gene: -; CDR3aa: CATSLTRTGELFF; CDR3nt: TGTGCCACCAGCCTGACCCGGACCGGGGAGCTGTTTTTT
v_gene: TRBV6-1; abundance: -; j_gene: TRBJ2-7; d_gene: TRBD2; CDR3aa: CASSRGGVYEQYF; CDR3nt: TGTGCCAGCAGTCGGGGGGGAGTCTACGAGCAGTACTTC
v_gene: TRBV5-1; abundance: -; j_gene: TRBJ2-7; d_gene: TRBD1; CDR3aa: CASSLPLNQGATLYEQYF; CDR3nt: TGCGCCAGCAGCTTACCGTTAAATCAGGGGGCCACTCTCTACGAGCAGTACTTC
v_gene: TRBV20-1; abundance: -; j_gene: TRBJ1-1; d_gene: -; CDR3aa: CSSTRGLNTEAFF; CDR3nt: TGCAGTTCCACTAGAGGTTTGAACACTGAAGCTTTCTTT